The 15 T cell receptor beta chains given below trace back to one sample, sequenced in a study of beta chain features in type 1 diabetes. Their specific antigens are unknown. The authors reverse transcribed all of the isolated RNA, so sequencing captured expressed TCRB transcripts. Libraries were prepared by immunoSEQ multiplex PCR; TCRdb keeps only in-frame clonotypes and omits some of them. The repertoire includes about 340,000 clones, roughly 9% of them detected once, and 1% sits in the top ten. The study's findings and limits: Shorter TCRB CDR3s, moderately but significantly so, marked every one of the four CD4+ subsets in Type 1 diabetes patients.

The sequencing input was central memory CD4+ T cells from blood. These receptors all come from a man in his thirties or forties with type 1 diabetes.

This clone was detected only a few times. This chain joins TRBV2 and TRBJ1-5, with TRBD1 matching 7 bases. The CDR3 length is 16 residues. CDR1 and CDR2 (germline): SNHLY, FYNNEI. Trimming cost V 6 bases and J 4 bases; bases outside gene matches: 12. CDR3 coding DNA: TGTGCCAGCAGCGAGCTGGACAGGCGGAATAATCAGCCCCAGCATTTT. It codes for CASSELDRRNNQPQHF.

The gene calls are TRBV29-1 and TRBJ1-4, with D possibly TRBD1 on 5 matching bases. With 4 bases removed from V and 4 bases from J, the gap between germline ends came to 10 bases. Germline CDR1 and CDR2: SQVTM and ANQGSEA. CDR3 length: 13 amino acids. Written as DNA, the CDR3 is TGCAGCGTTGGATGGGACGGTAATGAAAAACTGTTTTTT. Its translation is CSVGWDGNEKLFF. The entire variable domain, with the rest obtained from reference TRBV29-1 and TRBJ1-4, is as follows: SAVISQKPSRDICQRGTSLTIQCQVDSQVTMMFWYRQQPGQSLTLIATANQGSEATYESGFVIDKFPISRPNLTFSTLTVSNMSPEDSSIYLCSVGWDGNEKLFFGSGTQLSVL.

V usage is TRBV7-8 and J usage is TRBJ1-1; D is unresolved. This CDR3 is 14 amino acids long. CDR1 SGHVS and CDR2 FQNEAQ come from the germline V gene. The V and J ends lost 0 bases and 4 bases respectively, with 9 bases between them. The CDR3 is CASSLAVVGTEAFF. CDR3 nucleotide sequence: TGTGCCAGCAGCTTAGCGGTGGTGGGCACTGAAGCTTTCTTT.

This clone was detected many times. V gene TRBV15 combines with J gene TRBJ1-2; a weak D match, TRBD1 (5 bases). The CDR3 length is 16 residues. With 3 bases removed from V and 7 bases from J, the gap between germline ends came to 21 bases. CDR1 and CDR2 from the germline V gene are LNHNV and YYDKDF (reference sequence). As DNA, the CDR3 is TGTGCCACCAGCAGTTATACCGGGACCCCGAGAGGTGGCTACACCTTC. This sequence encodes CATSSYTGTPRGGYTF.

Ten or more counts support this clone. The genes are TRBV23-1 and TRBJ2-5; D gene ambiguous. TRBV23-1 is identified as an open reading frame with a role that is uncertain. Trimming left V 0 bases short and J 0 bases short, with 8 bases between. This CDR3 contains 15 residues. The CDR3 nucleotides are TGCGCCAGCAGTCAATCGCACAAGTACCAAGAGACCCAGTACTTC. It is translated as CASSQSHKYQETQYF.

The sample holds a few counts of this clone. This chain uses TRBV7-9 with TRBJ1-1; no firm D call. V was clipped by 0 bases and J by 3 bases, with 14 bases between them. Germline V CDR1 and CDR2: SEHNR, FQNEAQ (reference sequence). The CDR3 loop spans 16 amino acids. CDR3 sequence reads: CASSLADGGLHTEAFF. The CDR3 DNA follows: TGTGCCAGCAGCTTAGCTGACGGAGGGCTGCACACTGAAGCTTTCTTT.

This clone was seen only a few times. The chain uses TRBV7-2 and TRBJ1-2, with 7 bases identical to TRBD1. CDR3 length equals 15 residues. Germline V gene sequence: CDR1 SGHTA, CDR2 FQGNSA. Unmatched junction bases numbered 13, after V lost 4 bases and J lost 8 bases. CDR3 residues: CASSSTGTVPKGYTF. CDR3 sequence (DNA): TGTGCCAGCAGCTCGACCGGGACAGTTCCTAAGGGCTACACCTTC.

V is TRBV7-2 and J is TRBJ2-7; 8 bases fit TRBD1. The CDR3 totals 15 residues. Per germline, CDR1 SGHTA and CDR2 FQGNSA. Unmatched junction bases numbered 10, after V lost 5 bases and J lost 4 bases. The CDR3 reads CASSVSRDRGYEQYF. The CDR3 nucleotides read TGTGCCAGCAGCGTTTCGCGAGACAGGGGATACGAGCAGTACTTC. Complete variable domain (other parts from reference TRBV7-2 and TRBJ2-7): GAGVSQSPSNKVTEKGKDVELRCDPISGHTALYWYRQSLGQGLEFLIYFQGNSAPDKSGLPSDRFSAERTGGSVSTLTIQRTQQEDSAVYLCASSVSRDRGYEQYFGPGTRLTVT.

A note on this clone: Other DNA sequences from this sample encode an identical CDR3 as well. The genes are TRBV7-2 and TRBJ2-5; weak D call: TRBD2 (6 bases). The CDR3 covers 15 residues. Trimming removed 1 base at V and 0 bases at J, with 9 bases between. Germline-derived CDR1 and CDR2 are SGHTA and FQGNSA. CDR3 DNA sequence: TGTGCCAGCAGCTTAGTGGGGGGATACCAAGAGACCCAGTACTTC. Residues: CASSLVGGYQETQYF.

There are a few counts of this clone. The chain couples TRBV7-9 to TRBJ2-5, with 7 bases lining up with TRBD2. J lost 4 bases, V lost 4 bases, and 6 bases had no gene match. CDR1 SEHNR and CDR2 FQNEAQ come from the germline V gene (reference sequence). The CDR3 runs 14 residues. CDR3 in DNA: TGTGCCAGCAGCTCCAGTGGGGGGGGAGAGACCCAGTACTTC. Translating it yields CASSSSGGGETQYF. Filled out from reference TRBV7-9 and TRBJ2-5, the complete variable domain reads DTGVSQNPRHKITKRGQNVTFRCDPISEHNRLYWYRQTLGQGPEFLTYFQNEAQLEKSRLLSDRFSAERPKGSFSTLEIQRTEQGDSAMYLCASSSSGGGETQYFGPGTRLLVL.

The chain combines TRBV9 with TRBJ2-5; D is possibly TRBD2 (5 bases). The CDR3 length is 13 residues. Looked up from germline, CDR1 is SGDLS and CDR2 is YYNGEE. Trimming cost V 0 bases and J 6 bases, with 9 bases left between them. Here the CDR3 DNA reads TGTGCCAGCAGCGTAGACGGGGTGAAGACCCAGTACTTC. It is translated as CASSVDGVKTQYF.

This clone was observed a handful of times. The V and J genes are TRBV5-4 and TRBJ1-2; D uncertain. The CDR3 is 16 amino acids. V lost 2 bases and J lost 3, with 17 bases in between. Germline-derived CDR1 and CDR2 are SGHNT and YYREEE (reference sequence). The CDR3: CASSFIPWREDYGYTF. CDR3 nucleotides: TGTGCCAGCAGCTTCATCCCCTGGCGGGAGGACTATGGCTACACCTTC. Full variable domain (outside the CDR3, taken from reference TRBV5-4 and TRBJ1-2): ETGVTQSPTHLIKTRGQQVTLRCSSQSGHNTVSWYQQALGQGPQFIFQYYREEENGRGNFPPRFSGLQFPNYSSELNVNALELDDSALYLCASSFIPWREDYGYTFGSGTRLTVV.

This clone was counted ten times or more. The J gene is TRBJ2-3, the V gene TRBV29-1; D unresolved. CDR1 is SQVTM and CDR2 is ANQGSEA in the germline V gene. The CDR3 is 12 residues long. V shed 0 bases and J shed 4 bases, with 5 bases lying between them. The CDR3 region has the DNA TGCAGCGTTGAAGACCGCCCAGATACGCAGTATTTT. Translated, it gives CSVEDRPDTQYF.

In its sample, this clone was seen many times. The genes are TRBV7-9 and TRBJ2-1; D tentatively fits TRBD1 or TRBD2 (6 bases each). There are 15 residues in the CDR3. The germline V and J ends were trimmed by 6 bases and 6 bases, with 18 bases remaining between them. CDR1 is SEHNR and CDR2 is FQNEAQ in the germline V gene (reference sequence). This CDR3 is CASSPPGARSNEQFF. In DNA form, the CDR3 reads TGTGCCAGCAGTCCCCCGGGGGCGCGGAGCAATGAGCAGTTCTTC.

This clone was seen more than once but under ten times. The chain is built from TRBV5-1 and TRBJ2-1; D uncertain. This CDR3 comprises 15 residues. CDR1 and CDR2 (germline): SGHRS, YFSETQ. Trimming shortened V by 0 bases and J by 0 bases, and 7 bases separated the two germline ends. The CDR3 spells CASSLVAFSYNEQFF. The CDR3 DNA follows: TGCGCCAGCAGCTTGGTGGCCTTCTCCTACAATGAGCAGTTCTTC.